These 13 T cell receptor beta chains came from one sample sequenced in a study of cytomegalovirus exposure and HLA in healthy donors. Sequenced by immunoSEQ multiplex PCR; TCRdb stores in-frame clones only, minus some. The table shows about 360,000 clones, with roughly 89% occurring only once. Sequences were obtained from PBMCs. The source is a woman in her late teens or twenties in good health and CMV-seronegative.

The sample holds one count of this clone. The chain couples TRBV4-2 to TRBJ2-3, with D maybe TRBD2 (6 bases). CDR1 is LGHNA, CDR2 YNFKEQ, per germline. The CDR3 consists of 17 residues. Between the trimmed V and J ends, which lost 0 bases and 3 bases, there was a span of 16 bases. This CDR3 reads CASSQEGGGIWTDTQYF. CDR3 bases: TGTGCCAGCAGCCAAGAGGGGGGAGGCATTTGGACAGATACGCAGTATTTT.

J is TRBJ2-3 and V is TRBV7-8, with TRBD2 identical over 11 bases. The V gene's germline CDR1 is SGHVS and CDR2 FQNEAQ. CDR3 length: 16 amino acids. V lost 4 bases to trimming and J lost 6 bases; unmatched junction nucleotides: 9. In DNA, the CDR3 is TGTGCCAGCAGCTCCATAGCGGGAGGGCCATCGGATACGCAGTATTTT. This codes for CASSSIAGGPSDTQYF.

The rearrangement joins TRBV4-1 to TRBJ2-7; 9 positions match TRBD2. CDR3 length: 15 residues. Unmatched junction bases numbered 3, after V lost 3 bases and J lost 0 bases. Germline V lookup: CDR1 MGHRA, CDR2 YSYEKL. The CDR3 region is CASSQASGDSYEQYF. The CDR3 region has the DNA TGCGCCAGCAGCCAGGCTAGCGGGGACTCCTACGAGCAGTACTTC.

This sequence joins TRBV6-4 and TRBJ2-1; 14 nucleotides line up with TRBD2. V dropped 5 bases and J dropped 7; count of bases not matched to a gene: 4. Germline CDR1 reads MRHNA; CDR2 reads SNTAGT. The CDR3 runs 15 residues. In nucleotides, the CDR3 is TGTGCCAGCAGTAGGACTAGCGGGAGGTGGAATGAGCAGTTCTTC. Its protein product is CASSRTSGRWNEQFF.

The J gene is TRBJ1-1, the V gene TRBV28; perhaps TRBD1 as D (5 bases). Germline lookup yields CDR1 MDHEN and CDR2 SYDVKM. Trimming shortened V by 2 bases and J by 1 base, and 11 bases separated the two germline ends. This CDR3 has 15 amino acids. CDR3 coding DNA: TGTGCCAGCAGTTTAGAGGGGACTCAGAACACTGAAGCTTTCTTT. Its translation: CASSLEGTQNTEAFF.

The chain uses TRBV7-2 and TRBJ1-1; 11 nucleotides match TRBD1. The CDR3 runs 15 residues. CDR1 SGHTA and CDR2 FQGNSA come from the germline V gene. Trimming took 3 bases from V and 7 from J; bases not matched to a gene: 7. The chain's CDR3 is CASSFLGQGGLEAFF. DNA for the CDR3: TGTGCCAGCAGCTTCCTGGGACAGGGGGGTCTTGAAGCTTTCTTT.

This rearrangement joins TRBV4-1 to TRBJ2-7; 13 bases fit TRBD2. The V gene's germline CDR1 is MGHRA and CDR2 YSYEKL. This CDR3 comprises 15 residues. J was trimmed by 7 bases and V by 4 bases; bases with no gene match: 7. CDR3 in amino acids: CASSPTSGGADEQYF. The CDR3 DNA is TGCGCCAGCAGCCCTACTAGCGGGGGGGCCGATGAGCAGTACTTC.

This clone occurred once. V and J are TRBV27 and TRBJ2-1, with a weak D call TRBD2 (6 bases). The CDR3 totals 16 residues. Trimming removed 5 bases at V and 0 bases at J, with 14 bases between. Germline values: CDR1 MNHEY, CDR2 SMNVEV (reference sequence). The DNA of the CDR3 is TGTGCCAGCAGTACGGGGGTTCTCAGCTCCTACAATGAGCAGTTCTTC. Translation: CASSTGVLSSYNEQFF.

The chain carries TRBV7-9 and TRBJ2-7; the D gene is possibly TRBD2 (6 bases). The CDR3 loop spans 16 amino acids. V was shortened by 1 base and J by 7 bases, with 20 bases between the two germline ends. Germline values: CDR1 SEHNR, CDR2 FQNEAQ (reference sequence). CDR3 sequence (DNA): TGTGCCAGCAGCTTAGAGTTCGGCAGGAGGGGCTGGGAGCAGTACTTC. The encoded protein is CASSLEFGRRGWEQYF.

This chain uses TRBV27 with TRBJ1-2; TRBD1 matches 10 bases. Germline V lookup: CDR1 MNHEY, CDR2 SMNVEV (reference sequence). V trimming: 11 bases; J trimming: 7 bases; junction bases outside the gene matches: 16. This CDR3 spans 15 amino acids. The CDR3: CAVRAVGGQGLGYTF. The CDR3 DNA sequence: TGTGCCGTAAGAGCTGTCGGGGGACAGGGGCTTGGCTACACCTTC.

This chain uses TRBV28 with TRBJ1-2, with a weak D call TRBD1 (5 bases). The CDR3 extends over 12 amino acids. CDR1 MDHEN and CDR2 SYDVKM come from the germline V gene. V was cut by 2 bases and J by 8 bases, with 9 bases left in between. The CDR3 DNA sequence: TGTGCCAGCAGTTTAGGGGGGGAAGGCTACACCTTC. This codes for CASSLGGEGYTF.

This chain connects TRBV5-5 to TRBJ2-1; 10 positions agree with TRBD2. The germline V gene encodes CDR1 SGHKS and CDR2 YYEKEE (reference sequence). The CDR3 has 17 amino acids. The V gene end was trimmed by 7 bases and the J gene end by 8 bases; junction bases not matched to a gene: 18. CDR3 region: CASGNSAGGFPKDEQFF. The CDR3 nucleotides are TGTGCCAGCGGAAACTCAGCGGGGGGGTTCCCTAAGGATGAGCAGTTCTTC.

The chain combines TRBV29-1 with TRBJ1-5; possible D gene TRBD1, 6 bases. Germline-derived CDR1 and CDR2 are SQVTM and ANQGSEA. The CDR3 totals 13 residues. With 5 bases removed from V and 4 bases from J, the gap between germline ends came to 12 bases. DNA for the CDR3: TGCAGCGTTCAACGGGACACAAATCAGCCCCAGCATTTT. Translating it yields CSVQRDTNQPQHF. The variable domain in full, with the rest retrieved from reference TRBV29-1 and TRBJ1-5, is SAVISQKPSRDICQRGTSLTIQCQVDSQVTMMFWYRQQPGQSLTLIATANQGSEATYESGFVIDKFPISRPNLTFSTLTVSNMSPEDSSIYLCSVQRDTNQPQHFGDGTRLSIL.